The clone carrying this TCR beta chain appeared many times. Stated time point: blood at routine non-recurrence follow-up after resection. Unsorted whole RNA from tumor, nontumor lung or frozen PBMC underwent sequencing. The CDR3 runs to 15 residues. Germline V lookup: CDR1 SGHRS, CDR2 YFSETQ. V was trimmed by 2 bases and J by 7 bases, leaving 15 bases between them. The data originate from a study of spatial heterogeneity in lung cancer. The wider study: PBMC collected at follow-up were sequenced when available, a median of around 2 years after resection.

Each molecule of TCR cDNA was tagged with one unique molecular identifier. In TCRdb, the 5' RACE reads were re-called with MiXCR into one record per CDR3 protein. The table includes about 70,000 distinct CDR3 sequences, approximately 8.9% detected once. The clonotype originates from a female donor with early-stage non-small cell lung cancer. The chain has TRBV5-1 and TRBJ1-4; tentatively, D is TRBD1 (5 bases). This specimen was PBMCs, taken at follow-up. The CDR3 sequence is CASSFGGVRAEKLFF. In DNA, the CDR3 is TGCGCCAGCAGCTTCGGGGGAGTCCGGGCTGAAAAACTGTTTTTT.